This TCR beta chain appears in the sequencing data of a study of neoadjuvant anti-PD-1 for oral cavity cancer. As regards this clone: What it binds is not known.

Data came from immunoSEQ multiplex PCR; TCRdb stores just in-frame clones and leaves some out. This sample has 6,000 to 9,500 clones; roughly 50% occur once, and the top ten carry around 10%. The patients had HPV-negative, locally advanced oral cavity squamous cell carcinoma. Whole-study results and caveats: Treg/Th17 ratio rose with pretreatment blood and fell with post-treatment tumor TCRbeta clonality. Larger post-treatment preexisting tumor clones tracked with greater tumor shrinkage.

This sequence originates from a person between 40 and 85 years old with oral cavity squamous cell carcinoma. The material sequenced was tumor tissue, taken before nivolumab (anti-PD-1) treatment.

This CDR3 is CAISGDPSYEQYF. The DNA of the CDR3 is TGTGCCATCAGTGGGGATCCCTCCTACGAGCAGTACTTC. This chain connects TRBV10-3 to TRBJ2-7; no firm D call. The CDR3 contains 13 residues. V was shortened by 4 bases and J by 0 bases, with 7 bases between the two germline ends. Germline-derived CDR1 and CDR2 are ENHRY and SYGVKD.